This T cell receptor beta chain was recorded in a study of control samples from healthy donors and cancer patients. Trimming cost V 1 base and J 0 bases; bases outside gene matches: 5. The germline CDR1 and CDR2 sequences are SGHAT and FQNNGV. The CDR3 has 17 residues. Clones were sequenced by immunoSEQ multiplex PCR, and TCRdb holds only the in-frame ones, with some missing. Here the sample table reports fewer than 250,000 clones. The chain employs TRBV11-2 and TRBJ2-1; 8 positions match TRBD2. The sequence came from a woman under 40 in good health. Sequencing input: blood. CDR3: CASSLVAGGSSYNEQFF. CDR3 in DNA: TGTGCCAGCAGCTTAGTGGCGGGGGGTTCCTCCTACAATGAGCAGTTCTTC.